These 32 T cell receptor beta chains came from one sample sequenced in a study of OX40 agonist ivuxolimab in advanced cancers. This table comes from immunoSEQ multiplex PCR, and its TCRdb copy is limited to in-frame clones, with some not included. The data hold about 120,000 clones, with around 87% observed a single time. The sample consisted of CD4+ or CD8+ T cells sorted from blood, taken in a trial of the OX40 agonist ivuxolimab. The receptors were gathered from an adult with an advanced solid tumor such as melanoma, head and neck, liver or kidney cancer.

V usage is TRBV4-3 and J usage is TRBJ1-1; D is perhaps TRBD1 (5 bases). This CDR3 spans 13 amino acids. V was clipped by 0 bases and J by 10 bases, with 12 bases between them. Germline V lookup: CDR1 LGHNA, CDR2 YSLEER. The CDR3 protein is CASSQDAGQTAFF. For the CDR3, the DNA is TGCGCCAGCAGCCAAGATGCAGGGCAGACAGCTTTCTTT.

The chain uses TRBV6-4 and TRBJ1-1; D is possibly TRBD1 (6 bases). Trimming removed 7 bases at V and 6 bases at J, with 18 bases between. The CDR3 loop spans 14 amino acids. Germline CDR1 is MRHNA and CDR2 is SNTAGT. The CDR3 DNA follows: TGTGCCAGCAAACGCCTACCCGAGGGGGCTGAAGCTTTCTTT. It specifies CASKRLPEGAEAFF.

The chain links TRBV7-9 to TRBJ1-6, with TRBD1 identical over 10 bases. The germline CDR1 and CDR2 sequences are SEHNR and FQNEAQ (reference sequence). The CDR3 contains 15 residues. The trim removed 7 bases at V and 9 bases at J, leaving 9 bases unmatched. The DNA for the CDR3 is TGTGCCAGCACTCGAGGACAGGGGGAGATTTCACCCCTCCACTTT. Protein product: CASTRGQGEISPLHF. The whole variable domain, remainder taken from reference TRBV7-9 and TRBJ1-6, is DTGVSQNPRHKITKRGQNVTFRCDPISEHNRLYWYRQTLGQGPEFLTYFQNEAQLEKSRLLSDRFSAERPKGSFSTLEIQRTEQGDSAMYLCASTRGQGEISPLHFGNGTRLTVT.

This clone has only one observation. The chain joins TRBV28 to TRBJ1-3, with D perhaps matching TRBD1 (5 bases). The CDR3 spans 14 residues. V gave up 10 bases and J gave up 1 base, with 14 bases separating them. Germline loops: CDR1 MDHEN, CDR2 SYDVKM. This chain's CDR3 is CATARGDSGNTIYF. CDR3 in DNA: TGTGCCACGGCTCGGGGGGATTCTGGAAACACCATATATTTT.

CDR3 amino acids: CASSREKGTYNEQFF. CDR3 bases: TGTGCCAGCAGTCGAGAGAAGGGGACCTACAATGAGCAGTTCTTC. The chain has TRBV2 and TRBJ2-1, with a weak D call TRBD1 (5 bases). Germline values: CDR1 SNHLY, CDR2 FYNNEI. This CDR3 region has 15 residues. Trimming removed 5 bases from V and 2 bases from J, with 13 bases in between.

This rearrangement joins TRBV28 to TRBJ1-5; 10 nucleotides match TRBD1. The CDR3 consists of 16 residues. The V gene end was trimmed by 4 bases and the J gene end by 5 bases; junction bases not matched to a gene: 8. Germline CDR1 is MDHEN and CDR2 is SYDVKM. CDR3: CASSSPGQGSDQPQHF. The CDR3 DNA sequence: TGTGCCAGCAGTTCACCGGGACAGGGGTCAGATCAGCCCCAGCATTTT. The complete variable domain, with remaining parts taken from reference TRBV28 and TRBJ1-5, reads DVKVTQSSRYLVKRTGEKVFLECVQDMDHENMFWYRQDPGLGLRLIYFSYDVKMKEKGDIPEGYSVSREKKERFSLILESASTNQTSMYLCASSSPGQGSDQPQHFGDGTRLSIL.

The CDR3 loop reads CASSPLAGVTQGTDTQYF. The CDR3 DNA follows: TGTGCCAGCAGCCCACTAGCGGGGGTGACACAAGGCACAGATACGCAGTATTTT. This sequence joins TRBV7-2 and TRBJ2-3; TRBD2 agrees at 11 bases. The CDR3 covers 18 residues. CDR1 is SGHTA, CDR2 FQGNSA, per germline. V lost 5 bases, J lost 1 base, and 11 bases stayed unmatched. Drawing the rest from reference TRBV7-2 and TRBJ2-3, the complete variable domain is GAGVSQSPSNKVTEKGKDVELRCDPISGHTALYWYRQSLGQGLEFLIYFQGNSAPDKSGLPSDRFSAERTGGSVSTLTIQRTQQEDSAVYLCASSPLAGVTQGTDTQYFGPGTRLTVL.

This clone appeared a single time. This rearrangement joins TRBV7-2 to TRBJ1-4; the match to TRBD1 covers 8 bases. The V gene end was trimmed by 5 bases and the J gene end by 8 bases; junction bases not matched to a gene: 10. This CDR3 contains 15 residues. CDR1 is SGHTA and CDR2 is FQGNSA in the germline V gene. CDR3: CASSTRTGRGEKLFF. The DNA of the CDR3 is TGTGCCAGCAGCACCCGGACAGGGCGAGGCGAAAAACTGTTTTTT.

The genes are TRBV6-1 and TRBJ2-7; 10 nucleotides match TRBD1. Germline V gives CDR1 MNHNS, CDR2 SASEGT. The CDR3 is made up of 16 amino acids. J lost 1 base, V lost 3 bases, and 6 bases had no gene match. The CDR3 is CASSDVGQGGSYEQYF. The CDR3 nucleotides read TGTGCCAGCAGTGACGTAGGACAGGGGGGTTCCTACGAGCAGTACTTC.

The CDR3: CASSIEGGSTDTQYF. The CDR3, as DNA: TGTGCCAGTAGTATAGAAGGGGGAAGCACAGATACGCAGTATTTT. The chain uses TRBV19 and TRBJ2-3, with D maybe TRBD1 (6 bases). Trimming shortened V by 0 bases and J by 0 bases, and 7 bases separated the two germline ends. The CDR3 consists of 15 residues. Germline V CDR1 and CDR2: LNHDA, SQIVND (reference sequence).

This rearrangement joins TRBV5-5 to TRBJ1-6; 7 nucleotides agree with TRBD1. Germline V CDR1 and CDR2: SGHKS, YYEKEE (reference sequence). Trimming removed 2 bases from V and 6 bases from J; junction bases left unmatched: 8. The CDR3 runs 16 residues. CDR3 protein: CASSFVRDRFNSPLHF. CDR3 nucleotide sequence: TGTGCCAGCAGCTTTGTCCGGGACAGATTTAATTCACCCCTCCACTTT.

The chain carries TRBV27 and TRBJ2-3; D possibly corresponds to TRBD2 (6 bases). The germline V and J ends were trimmed by 5 bases and 8 bases, with 14 bases remaining between them. This CDR3 contains 13 residues. Looked up from germline, CDR1 is MNHEY and CDR2 is SMNVEV (reference sequence). CDR3 amino acids: CASSPPGTGTQYF. The CDR3 coding sequence is TGTGCCAGCAGTCCCCCCGGGACTGGTACGCAGTATTTT.

This chain uses TRBV30 with TRBJ2-7; TRBD2 is a possible D gene (5 bases). Germline assignment: CDR1 GTSNPN and CDR2 SVGIG (reference sequence). The CDR3 has 11 amino acids. V was cut by 1 base and J by 4 bases, with 5 bases left in between. CDR3 sequence reads: CAWSGLYEQYF. The CDR3 nucleotides are TGTGCCTGGAGTGGACTATACGAGCAGTACTTC.

The chain uses TRBV6-5 and TRBJ2-7; 11 nucleotides agree with TRBD2. The CDR3 totals 16 residues. Germline V gene lookup returns CDR1 MNHEY and CDR2 SVGAGI. J gave up 5 bases and V 4 bases, and 10 bases lay outside the gene matches. CDR3 region: CASSFGILAGVHEQYF. DNA of the CDR3: TGTGCCAGCAGTTTCGGGATACTAGCGGGGGTGCACGAGCAGTACTTC.

The chain links TRBV7-2 to TRBJ2-2, with D unclear. The CDR3 runs to 14 residues. Germline CDR1 is SGHTA and CDR2 is FQGNSA. Deletions cut 6 bases from V and 3 bases from J, with 11 bases between. Here the CDR3 reads CASSVVVDTGELFF. CDR3 coding DNA: TGTGCCAGCAGTGTGGTGGTAGACACCGGGGAGCTGTTTTTT.

The chain couples TRBV6-1 to TRBJ1-6; a weak D match, TRBD1 (6 bases). Trimming took off 6 bases at V and 11 bases at J, with 20 bases between the two ends. CDR1 and CDR2 from the germline V gene are MNHNS and SASEGT. The CDR3 is 15 amino acids. Here the CDR3 reads CASRALGGAGTPLHF. CDR3 DNA sequence: TGTGCCAGCAGGGCCCTAGGGGGGGCAGGGACACCCCTCCACTTT.

CDR3 sequence (DNA): TGCGCCAGCAGCTCCCCTTCGGGGGCAGCAGATACGCAGTATTTT. As protein: CASSSPSGAADTQYF. The chain combines TRBV5-1 with TRBJ2-3, with D perhaps TRBD1 or TRBD2 (6 bases each). The CDR3 totals 15 residues. Trimming removed 3 bases at V and 4 bases at J, with 15 bases between. From germline, CDR1 is SGHRS and CDR2 YFSETQ. Combining the CDR3 with reference TRBV5-1 and TRBJ2-3 gives the whole variable domain KAGVTQTPRYLIKTRGQQVTLSCSPISGHRSVSWYQQTPGQGLQFLFEYFSETQRNKGNFPGRFSGRQFSNSRSEMNVSTLELGDSALYLCASSSPSGAADTQYFGPGTRLTVL.

This clone was seen once. The chain carries TRBV9 and TRBJ2-5; D not resolved. The CDR3 covers 12 residues. Germline values: CDR1 SGDLS, CDR2 YYNGEE. V was shortened by 4 bases and J by 0 bases, with 4 bases between the two germline ends. The CDR3 loop reads CASSRDQETQYF. CDR3 bases: TGTGCCAGCAGCCGGGACCAAGAGACCCAGTACTTC.

The J gene is TRBJ1-1, the V gene TRBV28; no definite D call. CDR1 and CDR2 (germline): MDHEN, SYDVKM. The CDR3 covers 14 residues. V was shortened by 4 bases and J by 0 bases, with 9 bases between the two germline ends. The CDR3: CASSYDTVNTEAFF. The CDR3, as DNA: TGTGCCAGCAGTTACGACACCGTGAACACTGAAGCTTTCTTT. The whole variable domain, remainder taken from reference TRBV28 and TRBJ1-1, is DVKVTQSSRYLVKRTGEKVFLECVQDMDHENMFWYRQDPGLGLRLIYFSYDVKMKEKGDIPEGYSVSREKKERFSLILESASTNQTSMYLCASSYDTVNTEAFFGQGTRLTVV.

V gene TRBV29-1 combines with J gene TRBJ1-2; 9 nucleotides agree with TRBD1. Trimming took 8 bases from V and 4 from J; bases not matched to a gene: 5. The CDR3 covers 12 residues. The germline CDR1 and CDR2 sequences are SQVTM and ANQGSEA. The CDR3, as DNA: TGCAGCACCACGGACAGGGGCTATGGCTACACCTTC. As protein: CSTTDRGYGYTF. Combining the CDR3 with reference TRBV29-1 and TRBJ1-2 gives the whole variable domain SAVISQKPSRDICQRGTSLTIQCQVDSQVTMMFWYRQQPGQSLTLIATANQGSEATYESGFVIDKFPISRPNLTFSTLTVSNMSPEDSSIYLCSTTDRGYGYTFGSGTRLTVV.

This chain uses TRBV7-3 with TRBJ1-1, with unresolved D. The V end was cut by 2 bases, the J end by 4 bases, with 2 bases between. The CDR3 runs to 11 residues. CDR1 and CDR2 (germline): SGHTA, FQGTGA. The CDR3 protein is CASSLCTEAFF. In nucleotides, the CDR3 is TGTGCCAGCAGCTTATGCACTGAAGCTTTCTTT.

The chain combines TRBV18 with TRBJ2-1; D tentatively fits TRBD1 or TRBD2 (6 bases each). Germline CDR1 reads KGHSH; CDR2 reads LQKENI. The CDR3 runs to 13 residues. V was shortened by 1 base and J by 6 bases, with 7 bases between the two germline ends. CDR3 coding DNA: TGTGCCAGCTCACCACAGGGGGGCAATGAGCAGTTCTTC. Translation: CASSPQGGNEQFF.

This clone was counted a single time. The chain couples TRBV5-1 to TRBJ2-1, with TRBD1 matching over 8 bases. After removal of 3 bases from V and 0 bases from J, the junction contained 5 bases not matched to a gene. Germline loops: CDR1 SGHRS, CDR2 YFSETQ. The CDR3 has 16 amino acids. The DNA of the CDR3 is TGCGCCAGCAGCTGGGACAGGCCGAGCTCCTACAATGAGCAGTTCTTC. Protein sequence: CASSWDRPSSYNEQFF. Complete variable domain (other parts from reference TRBV5-1 and TRBJ2-1): KAGVTQTPRYLIKTRGQQVTLSCSPISGHRSVSWYQQTPGQGLQFLFEYFSETQRNKGNFPGRFSGRQFSNSRSEMNVSTLELGDSALYLCASSWDRPSSYNEQFFGPGTRLTVL.

The chain joins TRBV18 to TRBJ2-3; no firm D call. Germline V lookup: CDR1 KGHSH, CDR2 LQKENI. This CDR3 is 16 amino acids long. The germline V and J ends were trimmed by 2 bases and 0 bases, with 12 bases remaining between them. CDR3 in amino acids: CASSPKTTSSTDTQYF. The CDR3 DNA sequence: TGTGCCAGCTCACCAAAGACGACCTCTAGCACAGATACGCAGTATTTT. The complete variable domain, with remaining parts taken from reference TRBV18 and TRBJ2-3, reads NAGVMQNPRHLVRRRGQEARLRCSPMKGHSHVYWYRQLPEEGLKFMVYLQKENIIDESGMPKERFSAEFPKEGPSILRIQQVVRGDSAAYFCASSPKTTSSTDTQYFGPGTRLTVL.

The chain recombines TRBV7-9 with TRBJ2-7, with D unclear. Germline values: CDR1 SEHNR, CDR2 FQNEAQ (reference sequence). Trimming pared 5 bases from V and 0 bases from J, leaving 17 bases between. The CDR3 consists of 16 residues. The CDR3 DNA reads as TGTGCCAGCAGCCCCGTCGAAGTGTCGAGCTCCTACGAGCAGTACTTC. Translation: CASSPVEVSSSYEQYF.

The chain is built from TRBV30 and TRBJ1-2; 7 positions agree with TRBD1. The CDR3 consists of 15 residues. V lost 1 base and J lost 4; bases outside the gene matches: 9. CDR1 and CDR2 (germline): GTSNPN, SVGIG (reference sequence). The CDR3 is CAWSARKGASYGYTF. The CDR3, as DNA: TGTGCCTGGAGTGCCCGGAAGGGGGCCAGCTATGGCTACACCTTC.

The chain combines TRBV29-1 with TRBJ2-7; D is ambiguous. Germline V gives CDR1 SQVTM, CDR2 ANQGSEA. The CDR3 is 13 amino acids. V was trimmed by 3 bases and J by 7 bases, leaving 16 bases between them. The CDR3 nucleotides are TGCAGCGTTGATGCGGCAGGACGAGAGGAGCAGTACTTC. Residues: CSVDAAGREEQYF.

The J gene is TRBJ2-7, the V gene TRBV25-1; D not resolved. The V end was cut by 3 bases, the J end by 5 bases, with 11 bases between. The CDR3 is made up of 13 amino acids. Germline loops: CDR1 MGHDK, CDR2 SYGVNS. CDR3 amino acids: CASSDLVGHEQYF. The CDR3, as DNA: TGTGCCAGCAGTGATTTGGTTGGCCACGAGCAGTACTTC.

The rearrangement links TRBV27 to TRBJ1-4; D remains unclear. The CDR3 has 13 amino acids. V dropped 5 bases and J dropped 8 bases, with 12 bases sitting between them. Germline V CDR1 and CDR2: MNHEY, SMNVEV (reference sequence). The CDR3 here is CASSIRSGEKLFF. The CDR3, as DNA: TGTGCCAGCAGTATCAGGAGTGGAGAAAAACTGTTTTTT. The full variable domain, rest sourced from reference TRBV27 and TRBJ1-4, is EAQVTQNPRYLITVTGKKLTVTCSQNMNHEYMSWYRQDPGLGLRQIYYSMNVEVTDKGDVPEGYKVSRKEKRNFPLILESPSPNQTSLYFCASSIRSGEKLFFGSGTQLSVL.

The chain employs TRBV5-1 and TRBJ2-7; perhaps TRBD1 as D (5 bases). V was trimmed by 2 bases and J by 5 bases, leaving 14 bases between them. CDR3 length: 14 residues. Germline V lookup: CDR1 SGHRS, CDR2 YFSETQ. Here the CDR3 reads CASSLAGQGDEQYF. The CDR3, as DNA: TGCGCCAGCAGCTTAGCTGGGCAAGGGGACGAGCAGTACTTC.

This sequence joins TRBV4-2 and TRBJ1-3, with D perhaps TRBD1 (5 bases). CDR1 LGHNA and CDR2 YNFKEQ come from the germline V gene. CDR3 length: 16 amino acids. The V end was cut by 1 base, the J end by 0 bases, with 10 bases between. CDR3 in amino acids: CASSQALGASGNTIYF. The CDR3 nucleotides are TGTGCCAGCAGCCAAGCCTTAGGGGCCTCTGGAAACACCATATATTTT.

The rearrangement uses TRBV28 and TRBJ2-5, with D possibly being TRBD1 (5 bases). V lost 3 bases to trimming and J lost 7 bases, with 6 bases between them. Per germline, CDR1 MDHEN and CDR2 SYDVKM. The CDR3 totals 11 residues. CDR3 coding DNA: TGTGCCAGCAGTTTTAGGGGGACCCAGTACTTC. Its protein is CASSFRGTQYF.